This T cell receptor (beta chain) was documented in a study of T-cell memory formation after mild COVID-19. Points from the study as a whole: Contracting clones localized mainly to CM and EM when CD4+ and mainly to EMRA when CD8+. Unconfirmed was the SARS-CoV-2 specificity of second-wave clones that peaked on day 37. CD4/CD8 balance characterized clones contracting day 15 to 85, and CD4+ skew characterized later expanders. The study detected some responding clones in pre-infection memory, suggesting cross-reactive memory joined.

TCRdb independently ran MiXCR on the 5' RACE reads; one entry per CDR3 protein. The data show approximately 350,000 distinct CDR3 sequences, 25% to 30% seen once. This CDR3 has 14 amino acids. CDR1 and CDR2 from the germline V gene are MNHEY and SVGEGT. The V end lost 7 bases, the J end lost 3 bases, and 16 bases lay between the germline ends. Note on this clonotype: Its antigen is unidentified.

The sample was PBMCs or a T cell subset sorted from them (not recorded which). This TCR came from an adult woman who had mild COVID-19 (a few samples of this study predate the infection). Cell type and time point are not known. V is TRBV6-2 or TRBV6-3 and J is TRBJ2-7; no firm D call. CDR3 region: CASMASRSIYEQYF. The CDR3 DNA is TGTGCCAGCATGGCTAGTCGTAGTATCTACGAGCAGTACTTC.